This T cell receptor beta chain was sequenced in a study of cytomegalovirus exposure and HLA in healthy donors. TCRdb's table, derived via immunoSEQ multiplex PCR, lists solely in-frame clones and lacks some. Among fewer than 400,000 clones listed, 88% were seen once. Remarks on this clone: No antigen is known for it.

Overall study findings and caveats: Many donors shared some public TCRs, even though most TCR sequences were rare. Cytomegalovirus association was assigned to approximately 160 TCR beta chains. Researchers reported that a few CMV-associated chains were confirmed in vitro as CMV antigen-specific.

Sequences were obtained from PBMCs. The origin of this receptor is a young man in good health and CMV-seronegative.

This chain's CDR3 is CASSVYQGWEKLFF. The CDR3 nucleotides read TGTGCCAGCAGCGTCTACCAGGGTTGGGAAAAACTGTTTTTT. V and J are TRBV5-6 and TRBJ1-4; tentative D call: TRBD1 (5 bases). V shed 4 bases and J shed 8 bases, with 15 bases lying between them. The CDR3 is 14 residues long. CDR1 is SGHDT, CDR2 YYEEEE, per germline.